This is a list of T cell receptor beta chains from one sample in a study of regulatory T cells in long-lasting Graves disease. TCRdb reprocessed the multiplex PCR reads with MiXCR, giving one entry per CDR3 protein. The table shows 500,000 or so distinct CDR3 sequences, with 15% to 20% occurring only once. The data were also submitted as part of a second study, on T cells in Graves' hyperthyroidism and ophthalmopathy.

The sample here was peripheral blood mononuclear cells (PBMCs), taken at new diagnosis, from a patient treated with antithyroid drugs. These receptors were collected from a woman between 40 and 65 years old with Graves disease. Each CDR3 is given with its conserved first and last residue. The order of the fields is J gene, D gene, V gene, CDR3 protein. The D gene is left open where the match is weak.

>TRBJ2-1|TRBD2|TRBV6-1
CASTRRGAGGVNEQFF
>TRBJ1-1|-|TRBV3-1
CASSPFQGQGTEAFF
>TRBJ2-5|TRBD1|TRBV18
CASSPGQGWKTQYF
>TRBJ1-2|-|TRBV10-3
CAIRGGDYGYTF
>TRBJ2-7|-|TRBV5-5
CASSLVAAHYEQYF
>TRBJ2-3|TRBD2|TRBV4-2
CASDPGLADTDTQYF
>TRBJ2-7|TRBD2|TRBV5-4
CASSSSGGPFYEQYF
>TRBJ1-1|-|TRBV7-9
CASSSRARLERRAEAFF
>TRBJ1-2|TRBD1|TRBV2
CASRDRGSIYGYTF
>TRBJ2-6|-|TRBV12-3/TRBV12-4
CASSPRTLSSGANVLTF
>TRBJ1-1|-|TRBV13
CASSTTMNTEAFF
>TRBJ1-6|TRBD1|TRBV12-3/TRBV12-4
CASSSGDRGLESPLHF
>TRBJ2-6|TRBD1|TRBV10-2
CASRRGQGARGANVLTF
>TRBJ1-5|-|TRBV7-8
CASTTGTRNQPQHF
>TRBJ2-1|TRBD2|TRBV3-1
CASSQDPGGTIAFF
>TRBJ1-2|-|TRBV18
CASSPPGTLNYGYTF
>TRBJ2-7|-|TRBV18
CASSPLGDTTYEQYF
>TRBJ1-2|-|TRBV12-3/TRBV12-4
CASSVSAQDFGYTF
>TRBJ2-2|TRBD1|TRBV12-3/TRBV12-4
CASSSSTGQAGELFF
>TRBJ1-2|-|TRBV25-1
CASSDSTIYRGYTF
>TRBJ1-2|-|TRBV6-1
CASRLRDSVLYTF
>TRBJ1-4|-|TRBV20-1
CSARDFEGPNEKLFF
>TRBJ2-1|TRBD1|TRBV6-1
CASSDRTGVGEQFF
>TRBJ2-7|-|TRBV6-2/TRBV6-3
CAGSYGQTDSYEQYF
>TRBJ2-3|TRBD2|TRBV6-1
CASSATGGPTDTQYF
>TRBJ2-5|-|TRBV5-1
CASSLFRASSETQYF
>TRBJ1-2|-|TRBV3-1
CASSQGGVFDTF
>TRBJ1-1|-|TRBV19
CASSRRVNTEAFF
>TRBJ2-1|-|TRBV5-1
CASSLTPRGTYNEQFF
>TRBJ2-1|-|TRBV30
CAWSVRGGFVNEQFF
>TRBJ2-6|-|TRBV7-9
CASMVAGANVLTF
>TRBJ1-2|-|TRBV9
CASSVLGTFRHGYTF
>TRBJ2-3|TRBD2|TRBV18
CASSLIWTSADTQYF
>TRBJ1-1|TRBD1|TRBV12-3/TRBV12-4
CASSSNRGPKNTEAFF
>TRBJ1-2|-|TRBV20-1
CSASSSPGYTF
>TRBJ2-7|-|TRBV7-9
CASSQQVSYEQYF
>TRBJ1-3|TRBD1|TRBV6-1
CASTADRDQNTIYF
>TRBJ2-7|-|TRBV6-2/TRBV6-3
CASSEGLPYEQYF
>TRBJ1-6|-|TRBV25-1
CASSVSRSYNSPLHF
>TRBJ1-1|-|TRBV5-1
CASSLGPGDTTRGNTEAFF
>TRBJ2-1|TRBD1|TRBV6-2/TRBV6-3
CAIGQGHNEQFF
>TRBJ2-2|TRBD1|TRBV5-5
CASLSDRGVTGELFF
>TRBJ2-1|-|TRBV2
CASSSGHNEQFF
>TRBJ2-3|TRBD2|TRBV2
CASSGLAGVGTDTQYF
>TRBJ1-1|TRBD1|TRBV15
CATQGQVNTEAFF
>TRBJ1-5|-|TRBV25-1
CASSDHRVGQPQHF
>TRBJ2-1|TRBD2|TRBV6-1
CASTHRTSGGGPQFF
>TRBJ2-3|TRBD1|TRBV29-1
CSSRTGTTDTQYF
>TRBJ2-7|-|TRBV24-1
CATSEGKGTYEQYF
>TRBJ1-5|TRBD1|TRBV9
CASSLRGSINQPQHF
>TRBJ2-4|-|TRBV25-1
CASSDTLLAKNIQYF
>TRBJ1-6|TRBD1|TRBV18
CASSLRQGGNSPLHF
>TRBJ2-1|TRBD2|TRBV5-1
CASSSFSSGGAAYNEQFF
>TRBJ2-3|-|TRBV2
CASAGFLSNTQYF
>TRBJ1-2|-|TRBV7-3
CASSPLGGGLNYGYTF
>TRBJ2-5|TRBD2|TRBV3-1
CASSQDRVSGGLQETQYF
>TRBJ1-6|-|TRBV28
CASSLLTNSPLHF
>TRBJ2-1|-|TRBV7-9
CASSPSSYSYNEQFF